Each of the 5 T cell receptor beta chains below was sequenced from the same sample in a study of OX40 agonist ivuxolimab in advanced cancers. Generated by immunoSEQ multiplex PCR, the TCRdb table keeps only in-frame clones and is missing some. The table lists some 130,000 clones, just over 90% of them singletons. This material consisted of CD4+ or CD8+ T cells sorted from blood, taken in a trial of the OX40 agonist ivuxolimab. The receptors originated from an adult with an advanced solid tumor such as melanoma, head and neck, liver or kidney cancer.

J is TRBJ2-7 and V is TRBV7-9; D uncertain. CDR3 length: 11 residues. CDR1 is SEHNR, CDR2 FQNEAQ, per germline (reference sequence). V lost 7 bases, J lost 3 bases, and 7 bases lay in between. In nucleotides, the CDR3 is TGTGCCAGCACCGAGAACTACGAGCAGTACTTC. This encodes CASTENYEQYF.

The rearrangement links TRBV7-8 to TRBJ1-1; 10 bases align to TRBD1. V gave up 4 bases and J gave up 2 bases; unmatched junction bases: 16. The CDR3 totals 19 residues. Germline CDR1 reads SGHVS; CDR2 reads FQNEAQ. In DNA form, the CDR3 reads TGTGCCAGCAGCTCCGGCTTCGTAACGGGACAGGGGATTAACACTGAAGCTTTCTTT. It yields the protein CASSSGFVTGQGINTEAFF.

The V and J genes are TRBV7-2 and TRBJ1-3; D is perhaps TRBD1 (5 bases). Per germline, CDR1 SGHTA and CDR2 FQGNSA. There are 17 residues in the CDR3. V was trimmed by 1 base and J by 1 base, leaving 14 bases between them. Here the CDR3 DNA reads TGTGCCAGCAGCTTAGTGGGCACAGGCGAATCTGGAAACACCATATATTTT. It translates to CASSLVGTGESGNTIYF.

This clone was picked up one time. The chain links TRBV15 to TRBJ2-1; TRBD1 is a possible D gene (5 bases). Germline V gives CDR1 LNHNV, CDR2 YYDKDF (reference sequence). This CDR3 has 14 residues. The V and J ends lost 3 bases and 7 bases respectively, with 13 bases between them. DNA for the CDR3: TGTGCCACCAGCAGGACTTTTAAGGGGAATGAGCAGTTCTTC. Protein sequence: CATSRTFKGNEQFF.

V gene TRBV5-4 combines with J gene TRBJ1-2; the match to TRBD1 covers 11 bases. The V segment lost 4 bases and the J segment 5 bases; nucleotides outside the gene matches: 7. Germline CDR1 and CDR2: SGHNT and YYREEE (reference sequence). CDR3 size: 15 residues. The CDR3 DNA sequence: TGTGCCAGCAGCCGTGGACAGGGGGCGGGGTATGGCTACACCTTC. It yields the protein CASSRGQGAGYGYTF.